These T cell receptor beta chains were read from a single sample in a study of blood T cells in healthy people across ages. One entry per CDR3 protein results from TCRdb running MiXCR on the 5' RACE reads. The table includes approximately 2,000,000 distinct CDR3 sequences, about two fifths detected once. The sequenced material came from blood. The receptors stem from a human donor in good health. The CDR3 runs from the conserved cysteine through the conserved F or W. The D gene is left open where the match is weak. Expanded clones get a size class; other rows say once, few or many, or leave the size out.

v_gene	j_gene	abundance	d_gene	CDR3aa	CDR3nt
TRBV9	TRBJ2-1	few	NA	CASSVDTGSYNEQFF	TGCGCCAGCAGCGTGGACACCGGCTCCTACAATGAGCAGTTCTTC
TRBV6-5	TRBJ1-1	NA	NA	CASTVGANTEAFF	TGTGCCAGCACCGTTGGGGCGAACACTGAAGCTTTCTTT
TRBV6-5	TRBJ2-7	NA	NA	CASSFQVGGYEQYF	TGTGCCAGCAGTTTCCAGGTCGGGGGTTACGAGCAGTACTTC
TRBV2	TRBJ1-2	NA	NA	CASSEAPRPNYGYTF	TGTGCCAGCAGTGAAGCCCCCAGACCTAACTATGGCTACACCTTC
TRBV7-9	TRBJ2-7	few	NA	CASSQKLGTWAPYEQYF	TGTGCCAGCAGCCAAAAACTAGGTACCTGGGCCCCCTACGAGCAGTACTTC
TRBV7-8	TRBJ2-7	few	TRBD1	CASSLAIPTGSYEQYF	TGTGCCAGCAGCTTAGCGATCCCGACAGGGTCCTACGAGCAGTACTTC
TRBV7-9	TRBJ1-2	NA	NA	CASSLPRNGGNGYTF	TGTGCCAGCAGCTTACCCCGAAATGGGGGGAATGGCTACACCTTC
TRBV4-3	TRBJ2-1	NA	TRBD1	CASSQDREYRGREQFF	TGCGCCAGCAGCCAAGATCGGGAATACAGGGGAAGGGAGCAGTTCTTC
TRBV10-3	TRBJ1-2	NA	NA	CAISDPATGNDYTF	TGTGCCATCAGTGACCCCGCGACTGGTAATGACTACACCTTC
TRBV20-1	TRBJ1-5	NA	NA	CSASASGNRPQHF	TGCAGTGCTAGTGCGTCAGGCAATCGGCCCCAGCATTTT
TRBV20-1	TRBJ1-4	few	NA	CSAWRGWGNEKLFF	TGCAGTGCATGGAGGGGATGGGGTAATGAAAAACTGTTTTTT
TRBV20-1	TRBJ2-3	NA	NA	CSARGPLASESTQYF	TGCAGTGCTAGAGGGCCCCTAGCGTCAGAAAGTACGCAGTATTTT
TRBV7-2	TRBJ1-1	NA	NA	CASSYWQGSTEAFF	TGTGCCAGCAGCTACTGGCAGGGGAGCACTGAAGCTTTCTTT
TRBV29-1	TRBJ1-1	NA	NA	CSVGKGAATNTEAFF	TGCAGCGTTGGAAAAGGGGCCGCTACGAACACTGAAGCTTTCTTT
TRBV12-3/TRBV12-4	TRBJ2-7	few	NA	CASSLVVGMGDYEQYF	TGTGCCAGCAGTTTAGTCGTAGGAATGGGGGACTACGAGCAGTACTTC
TRBV3-1	TRBJ1-2	NA	NA	CASSRGGEGNGYTF	TGTGCCAGCAGCCGTGGCGGGGAGGGGAATGGCTACACCTTC
TRBV5-1	TRBJ2-7	NA	TRBD2	CASSLGTSGIEQYF	TGCGCCAGCAGCTTGGGGACTAGCGGGATTGAGCAGTACTTC
TRBV29-1	TRBJ2-2	few	NA	CSVGAMSTGELFF	TGCAGCGTTGGAGCGATGAGCACCGGGGAGCTGTTTTTT
TRBV29-1	TRBJ2-5	many	TRBD1	CSVEVRTGYQQYF	TGCAGCGTTGAAGTGCGGACAGGGTACCAGCAGTACTTC
TRBV5-6	TRBJ2-4	NA	NA	CASSLGPTQGDIQYF	TGTGCCAGCAGCCTGGGACCTACTCAAGGGGACATTCAGTACTTC
TRBV4-1	TRBJ2-7	NA	TRBD1	CASSPNPGTGNEQYF	TGCGCCAGCAGCCCTAACCCCGGGACAGGGAACGAGCAGTACTTC
TRBV20-1	TRBJ2-7	many	TRBD1	CSAAQTGSGEQYF	TGCAGTGCTGCACAGACAGGGTCGGGGGAGCAGTACTTC
TRBV6-2/TRBV6-3	TRBJ1-5	NA	NA	CASSYGGGYQPQHF	TGTGCCAGCAGTTACGGCGGCGGTTATCAGCCCCAGCATTTT
TRBV7-2	TRBJ1-2	NA	NA	CASSSILYGYTF	TGTGCCAGCAGCTCCATCCTCTATGGCTACACCTTC
TRBV20-1	TRBJ2-1	NA	TRBD2	CSARKLTSGGNEQFF	TGCAGTGCTAGAAAACTGACTAGCGGGGGGAATGAGCAGTTCTTC
TRBV6-5	TRBJ1-6	many	TRBD1	CASRNRGSSYNSPLHF	TGTGCCAGCCGAAACAGGGGAAGCTCCTATAATTCACCCCTCCACTTT
TRBV5-1	TRBJ2-1	NA	TRBD1	CANSRAGTGGLNEQFF	TGCGCCAACAGCCGAGCCGGGACAGGGGGCTTGAATGAGCAGTTCTTC
TRBV7-2	TRBJ1-1	few	NA	CASSSRGPNTEAFF	TGTGCCAGCAGTTCCAGGGGCCCGAACACTGAAGCTTTCTTT
TRBV7-9	TRBJ1-2	few	TRBD1	CASSLGSWTGGYGYTF	TGTGCCAGCAGCTTAGGATCATGGACAGGGGGCTATGGCTACACCTTC
TRBV20-1	TRBJ1-3	NA	NA	CSARAGFWTHSGNTIYF	TGCAGTGCTAGGGCAGGTTTTTGGACTCACTCTGGAAACACCATATATTTT
TRBV7-2	TRBJ2-3	NA	TRBD2	CASSSGLDGFTDTQYF	TGTGCCAGCAGCTCCGGACTAGATGGATTCACAGATACGCAGTATTTT
TRBV7-8	TRBJ2-3	NA	NA	CASSLAGRGADTQYF	TGTGCCAGCAGCTTAGCAGGCAGGGGAGCAGATACGCAGTATTTT
TRBV20-1	TRBJ2-5	few	NA	CSARDLTAGETQYF	TGCAGTGCTAGAGATCTGACAGCCGGAGAGACCCAGTACTTC
TRBV6-5	TRBJ1-2	few	NA	CASSYSRESSYGYTF	TGTGCCAGCAGTTACTCACGGGAGTCGAGTTATGGCTACACCTTC
TRBV20-1	TRBJ2-7	few	TRBD2	CSARRLAGNHEQYF	TGCAGTGCTAGAAGGCTAGCGGGGAACCACGAGCAGTACTTC
TRBV5-6	TRBJ1-3	NA	NA	CASSLWTGLTIYF	TGTGCCAGCAGCCTATGGACGGGGTTGACCATATATTTT
TRBV3-1	TRBJ2-2	NA	NA	CASSQAAKGGSGELFF	TGTGCCAGCAGCCAGGCGGCAAAAGGGGGGTCCGGGGAGCTGTTTTTT
TRBV7-8	TRBJ1-1	NA	TRBD1	CASSLPLQGARTEAFF	TGTGCCAGCAGCCTGCCCTTACAGGGGGCGAGGACTGAAGCTTTCTTT
TRBV10-3	TRBJ2-1	NA	NA	CAISPGLTKDEQFF	TGTGCCATCAGTCCGGGACTTACGAAGGATGAGCAGTTCTTC
TRBV5-6	TRBJ1-1	NA	NA	CASSLGQGRGYTEAFF	TGTGCCAGCAGCTTGGGGCAGGGGAGAGGGTACACTGAAGCTTTCTTT
TRBV4-3	TRBJ2-7	NA	NA	CASSQDYRGSTHEQYF	TGCGCCAGCAGCCAAGATTATCGAGGCAGCACCCACGAGCAGTACTTC
TRBV18	TRBJ1-4	few	NA	CASSPARRDEKLFF	TGTGCCAGCTCACCCGCACGGAGGGATGAAAAACTGTTTTTT
TRBV7-6	TRBJ2-1	few	TRBD1	CASSSLQGARNEQFF	TGTGCCAGCAGCTCCTTACAGGGGGCGAGGAATGAGCAGTTCTTC
TRBV28	TRBJ1-4	NA	NA	CASSFHEGGLNEKLFF	TGTGCCAGCAGTTTTCACGAGGGCGGCTTAAATGAAAAACTGTTTTTT
TRBV7-2	TRBJ2-3	few	TRBD2	CASSLEGLEIDTQYF	TGTGCCAGCAGCCTAGAGGGACTAGAGATTGATACGCAGTATTTT
TRBV7-2	TRBJ2-1	NA	TRBD1	CASTVQGMRTYNEQFF	TGTGCCAGCACCGTACAGGGGATGAGAACCTACAATGAGCAGTTCTTC
TRBV7-7	TRBJ2-3	NA	TRBD2	CASSSRGGHTDTQYF	TGTGCCAGCAGCTCGCGGGGGGGCCACACAGATACGCAGTATTTT
TRBV2	TRBJ2-7	few	NA	CATTESPYEQYF	TGTGCCACGACAGAATCCCCCTACGAGCAGTACTTC
TRBV7-9	TRBJ2-5	NA	NA	CASSDSPEGTQYF	TGTGCCAGCAGCGATAGCCCCGAGGGGACCCAGTACTTC
TRBV7-2	TRBJ2-5	once	TRBD1	CASSWKGADQETQYF	TGTGCCAGCAGCTGGAAGGGGGCCGATCAAGAGACCCAGTACTTC
TRBV7-2	TRBJ2-1	NA	NA	CASSLYGGRWEQFF	TGTGCCAGCAGCCTTTATGGGGGGCGCTGGGAGCAGTTCTTC